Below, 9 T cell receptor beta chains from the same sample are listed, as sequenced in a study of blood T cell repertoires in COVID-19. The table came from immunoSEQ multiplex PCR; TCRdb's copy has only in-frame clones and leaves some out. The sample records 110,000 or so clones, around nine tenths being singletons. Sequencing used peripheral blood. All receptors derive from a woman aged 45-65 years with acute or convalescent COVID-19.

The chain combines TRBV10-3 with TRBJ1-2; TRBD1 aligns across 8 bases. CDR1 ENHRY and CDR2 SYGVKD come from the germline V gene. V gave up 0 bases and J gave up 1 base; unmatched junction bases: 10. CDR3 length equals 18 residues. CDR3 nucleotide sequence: TGTGCCATCAGTGAGTCGGTACAGGGGGGAATAGGTAACTATGGCTACACCTTC. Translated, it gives CAISESVQGGIGNYGYTF.

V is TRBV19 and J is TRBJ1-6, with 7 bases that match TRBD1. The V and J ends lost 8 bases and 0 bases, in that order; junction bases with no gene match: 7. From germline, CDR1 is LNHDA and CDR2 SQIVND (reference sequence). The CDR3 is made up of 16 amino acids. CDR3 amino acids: CASRGQQSSYNSPLHF. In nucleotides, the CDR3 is TGTGCCAGTCGGGGACAGCAAAGCTCCTATAATTCACCCCTCCACTTT.

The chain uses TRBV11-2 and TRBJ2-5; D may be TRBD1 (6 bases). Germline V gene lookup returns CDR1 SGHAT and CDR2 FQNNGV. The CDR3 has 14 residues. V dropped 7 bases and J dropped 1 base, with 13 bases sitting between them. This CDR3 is CASTSQGFQETQYF. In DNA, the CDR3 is TGTGCCAGCACCTCTCAGGGGTTCCAAGAGACCCAGTACTTC.

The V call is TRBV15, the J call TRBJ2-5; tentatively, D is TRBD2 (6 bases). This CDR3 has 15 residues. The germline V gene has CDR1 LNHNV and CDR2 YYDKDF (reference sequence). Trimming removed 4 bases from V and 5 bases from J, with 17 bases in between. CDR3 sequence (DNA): TGTGCCACCAGCAAAGGGGACTTGGCTATGGAGACCCAGTACTTC. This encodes CATSKGDLAMETQYF.

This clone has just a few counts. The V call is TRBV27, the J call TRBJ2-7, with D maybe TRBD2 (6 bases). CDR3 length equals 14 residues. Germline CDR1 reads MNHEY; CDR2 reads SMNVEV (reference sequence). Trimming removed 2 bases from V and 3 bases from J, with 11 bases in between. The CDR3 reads CASSLAGTYYEQYF. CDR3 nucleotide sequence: TGTGCCAGCAGTTTAGCTGGGACTTACTACGAGCAGTACTTC.

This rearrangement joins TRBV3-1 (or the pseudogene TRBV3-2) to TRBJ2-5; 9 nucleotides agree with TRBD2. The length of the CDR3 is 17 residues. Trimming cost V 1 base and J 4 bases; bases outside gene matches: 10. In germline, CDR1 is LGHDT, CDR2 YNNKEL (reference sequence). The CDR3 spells CASSQVLAGATRETQYF. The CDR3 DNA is TGTGCCAGCAGCCAAGTGTTAGCGGGGGCCACCAGAGAGACCCAGTACTTC.

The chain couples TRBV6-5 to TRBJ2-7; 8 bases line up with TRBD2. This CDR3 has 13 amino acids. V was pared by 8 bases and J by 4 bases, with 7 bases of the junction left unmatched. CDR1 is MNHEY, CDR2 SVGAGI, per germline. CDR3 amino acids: CASSAGVVYEQYF. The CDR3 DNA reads TGTGCCAGCTCAGCGGGGGTTGTGTACGAGCAGTACTTC.

The CDR3 DNA reads TGTGCCAGCAGCTCCACAACTAAACACAATGGCTACACCTTC. Protein sequence: CASSSTTKHNGYTF. V is TRBV6-5 and J is TRBJ1-2; D gene unclear. V was trimmed by 6 bases and J by 6 bases, leaving 17 bases between them. Germline CDR1 and CDR2: MNHEY and SVGAGI. This CDR3 comprises 14 residues.

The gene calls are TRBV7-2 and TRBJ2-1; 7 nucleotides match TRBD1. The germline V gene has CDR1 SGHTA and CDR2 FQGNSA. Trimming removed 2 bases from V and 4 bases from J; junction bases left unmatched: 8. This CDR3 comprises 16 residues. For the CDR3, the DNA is TGTGCCAGCAGCTTAAAAGGTAGGGGGCAGTACAATGAGCAGTTCTTC. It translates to CASSLKGRGQYNEQFF.